This T cell receptor beta chain was recovered during a study of blood T cell repertoires in COVID-19. Study details: The United States, Italy and Spain provided the acute and convalescent COVID-19 samples. Nucleic acid was either cDNA or gDNA, and it came from T cells, B-cell-depleted T cells, or PBMCs.

Germline assignment: CDR1 LGHNA and CDR2 YSLEER. The CDR3 extends over 16 amino acids. Trimming removed 1 base from V and 1 base from J; junction bases left unmatched: 7. Methods used by the authors: Scientists estimated how many nucleated cells there were by amplifying reference gene primers. This table comes from immunoSEQ multiplex PCR, and its TCRdb copy is limited to in-frame clones, with some not included. Clone size and the V and J calls come from that table; the DNA yielded D and trimming. The sample shows about 300,000 clones, roughly 87% of them seen only once. The source is a man between 18 and 35 years old with active or convalescent COVID-19. The sequencing sample was made of peripheral blood. This rearrangement joins TRBV4-3 to TRBJ2-7, with 7 nucleotides matching TRBD2. CDR3 nucleotide sequence: TGCGCCAGCAGCCAAGGGAGCGGGGTTGTGTCCTACGAGCAGTACTTC. This gives the protein CASSQGSGVVSYEQYF.